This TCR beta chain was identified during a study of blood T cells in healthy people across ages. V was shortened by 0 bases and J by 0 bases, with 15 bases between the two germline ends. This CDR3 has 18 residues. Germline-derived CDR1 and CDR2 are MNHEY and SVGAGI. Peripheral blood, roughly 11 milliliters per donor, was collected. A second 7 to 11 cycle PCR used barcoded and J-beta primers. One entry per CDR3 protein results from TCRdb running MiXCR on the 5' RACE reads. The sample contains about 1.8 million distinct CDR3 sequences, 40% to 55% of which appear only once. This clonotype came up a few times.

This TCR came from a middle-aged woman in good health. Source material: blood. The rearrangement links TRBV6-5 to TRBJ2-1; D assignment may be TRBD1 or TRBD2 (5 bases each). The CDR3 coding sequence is TGTGCCAGCAGTTACTCTACGGGGCGAGCCAGCTCCTACAATGAGCAGTTCTTC. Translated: CASSYSTGRASSYNEQFF.